This T cell receptor (beta chain) was documented in a study of T cell repertoires in cytomegalovirus infection. As for the study in general: Both CMV infection and a matching HLA type were indicated by public TCR beta signatures. The study, taken as a whole, reports: Ex vivo responses were dominated by HLA-C-restricted CMV-specific TCR beta clonotypes. People with CMV and the relevant HLA were identified by cumulative public TCR beta family frequency.

CDR1 is SGHTA, CDR2 FQGNSA, per germline. V lost 2 bases, J lost 6 bases, and 11 bases lay in between. This CDR3 is built from 15 residues. TCRdb processed the reads anew with MiXCR; each CDR3 protein has one entry. This sample yields 570,000 or so distinct CDR3 sequences, of which about 39% are seen a single time; more than 40% belongs to the top ten. A word on this clonotype: The antigen is not known.

This material consisted of cultured PBMCs, taken from culture after CMV antigen stimulation. The V gene is TRBV7-2, the J gene TRBJ1-6, with D unresolved. This TCR was recovered from a human donor in good health (CMV status not recorded). Some clones in this sample may be carry-over from other donors' samples. CDR3 DNA: TGTGCCAGCAGCTTATTCGAGACGGGTAATTCACCCCTCCACTTT. Its translation is CASSLFETGNSPLHF.